These 7 T cell receptor beta chains were sequenced from one sample in a study of T cells in Graves' hyperthyroidism and ophthalmopathy. The TCR beta CDR3 regions underwent amplification using RNA transcripts as the source. During a first-round RT-PCR of the TCR CDR3, the HTBI primer set was used. TCRdb called the multiplex PCR reads again in MiXCR, with one record for every CDR3 protein. The table records about 300,000 distinct CDR3 sequences, approximately 19% of them present only once. Material: blood. These receptors all come from a man aged 50-59 years with Graves' ophthalmopathy.

This clonotype has only a few counts. The J gene is TRBJ2-2, the V gene TRBV6-1; 10 nucleotides agree with TRBD2. Trimming removed 5 bases from V and 5 bases from J; junction bases left unmatched: 8. The CDR3 extends over 16 amino acids. In germline, CDR1 is MNHNS, CDR2 SASEGT. The CDR3 here is CASSSNGLAVTGELFF. The CDR3 DNA follows: TGTGCCAGCAGTTCTAACGGACTAGCGGTTACCGGGGAGCTGTTTTTT.

In this sample, this clonotype turned up a few times. This chain connects TRBV28 to TRBJ2-7; 11 nucleotides match TRBD1. The V gene end was trimmed by 3 bases and the J gene end by 4 bases; junction bases not matched to a gene: 8. The CDR3 is 16 amino acids. Germline CDR1 MDHEN, CDR2 SYDVKM. CDR3 sequence reads: CASSFLFGQGAYEQYF. DNA of the CDR3: TGTGCCAGCAGTTTCTTATTCGGACAGGGGGCTTACGAGCAGTACTTC. Combining the CDR3 with reference TRBV28 and TRBJ2-7 gives the whole variable domain DVKVTQSSRYLVKRTGEKVFLECVQDMDHENMFWYRQDPGLGLRLIYFSYDVKMKEKGDIPEGYSVSREKKERFSLILESASTNQTSMYLCASSFLFGQGAYEQYFGPGTRLTVT.

For this clonotype: Just one base apart from a much larger clone, this may be a read error. J is TRBJ1-1 and V is TRBV30; D perhaps matches TRBD1 (5 bases). The germline CDR1 and CDR2 sequences are GTSNPN and SVGIG (reference sequence). The V gene lost 4 bases and the J gene lost 0 bases, with 9 bases spanning the gap. CDR3 size: 13 residues. CDR3 nucleotides: TGTGCCTGGATGACAGTACTGAACACTGAAGCTTTCTTT. As protein: CAWMTVLNTEAFF.

This clonotype was seen many times. This chain connects TRBV20-1 to TRBJ1-1; D is uncertain. V lost 1 base and J lost 1, with 4 bases in between. CDR3 length: 12 amino acids. In germline, CDR1 is DFQATT, CDR2 SNEGSKA (reference sequence). CDR3 loop: CSARGRNTEAFF. Here the CDR3 DNA reads TGCAGTGCTAGAGGCAGGAACACTGAAGCTTTCTTT.

The chain uses TRBV12-3 or TRBV12-4 and TRBJ2-7; D is uncertain. This CDR3 spans 12 amino acids. V gave up 7 bases and J gave up 3 bases, with 10 bases separating them. For the CDR3, the DNA is TGTGCCAGCACCGTGGACGGCTACGAGCAGTACTTC. Translation: CASTVDGYEQYF.

This clonotype showed up just a few times. V and J are TRBV2 and TRBJ1-3, with D unresolved. CDR3 size: 13 residues. Germline loops: CDR1 SNHLY, CDR2 FYNNEI. V lost 3 bases, J lost 14 bases, and 17 bases lay in between. DNA for the CDR3: TGTGCCAGCAGTGAGTTCCAGGATCAGTCCGTATATTTT. Translating it yields CASSEFQDQSVYF.

The genes are TRBV5-6 and TRBJ2-5; D might be TRBD2 (6 bases). CDR3 length: 15 residues. Germline values: CDR1 SGHDT, CDR2 YYEEEE. V was pared by 1 base and J by 5 bases, with 15 bases between. CDR3 DNA sequence: TGTGCCAGCAGCTTGAGGGCGGGCCGGGGGGAGACCCAGTACTTC. Its protein product is CASSLRAGRGETQYF. Combining the CDR3 with reference TRBV5-6 and TRBJ2-5 gives the whole variable domain DAGVTQSPTHLIKTRGQQVTLRCSPKSGHDTVSWYQQALGQGPQFIFQYYEEEERQRGNFPDRFSGHQFPNYSSELNVNALLLGDSALYLCASSLRAGRGETQYFGPGTRLLVL.